These T cell receptor beta chains were read from a single sample in a study of shared clonotypes between healthy human individuals. Libraries were prepared by immunoSEQ multiplex PCR; TCRdb keeps only in-frame clonotypes and omits some of them. Among more than 2 million clones listed, about 94% were seen once. The sequencing input was naive CD8+ T cells sorted from blood. These TCRs come from a man in his late teens or twenties in good health. CDR3s include the opening cysteine and the closing phenylalanine or tryptophan. A D gene is named only where the DNA matches it firmly. Not every row has a clone size; where given, it reads once, few, many or a size class.

V gene,J gene,clone size,CDR3 length,D gene,CDR3 protein,CDR3 DNA
TRBV28,TRBJ1-3,NA,14,NA,CASSRDFSGNTIYF,TGTGCCAGCAGCAGGGACTTCTCTGGAAACACCATATATTTT
TRBV11-3,TRBJ1-3,NA,15,NA,CASSPGPGSGNTIYF,TGTGCCAGCAGCCCAGGACCGGGGTCGGGAAACACCATATATTTT
TRBV9,TRBJ2-5,NA,14,TRBD2,CASSVWGGQETQYF,TGTGCCAGCAGCGTATGGGGGGGACAAGAGACCCAGTACTTC
TRBV7-9,TRBJ2-5,NA,13,NA,CASSPSSQETQYF,TGTGCCAGCAGCCCTAGCAGTCAAGAGACCCAGTACTTC
TRBV9,TRBJ2-1,NA,17,TRBD2,CASSVGVTSGPYNEQFF,TGTGCCAGCAGCGTAGGGGTGACTAGCGGCCCCTACAATGAGCAGTTCTTC
TRBV6-5,TRBJ2-1,once,16,NA,CASSYILEGVHNEQFF,TGTGCCAGCAGTTACATACTCGAGGGGGTCCACAATGAGCAGTTCTTC
TRBV5-1,TRBJ1-2,NA,13,NA,CASSLLTEGGYTF,TGCGCCAGCAGCCTCTTGACAGAGGGTGGCTACACCTTC
TRBV19,TRBJ1-6,NA,15,TRBD1,CASSRFRDSNSPLHF,TGTGCCAGTAGTAGATTCCGGGACAGCAATTCACCCCTCCACTTT
TRBV7-2,TRBJ2-3,NA,15,TRBD2,CASSLTSGSADTQYF,TGTGCCAGCAGTCTGACTAGCGGGAGCGCAGATACGCAGTATTTT
TRBV4-3,TRBJ2-7,NA,17,TRBD1,CASSQDWGGQGIYEQYF,TGCGCCAGCAGCCAAGATTGGGGCGGACAGGGGATCTACGAGCAGTACTTC
TRBV11-1,TRBJ2-5,NA,14,NA,CASSLVGIQETQYF,TGTGCCAGCAGCTTAGTGGGTATACAAGAGACCCAGTACTTC
TRBV10-2,TRBJ2-7,NA,16,TRBD2,CASSSGLAGESYEQYF,TGCGCCAGCAGCTCCGGACTAGCGGGAGAGTCCTACGAGCAGTACTTC
TRBV5-1,TRBJ2-7,NA,14,NA,CASSLDMNPYEQYF,TGCGCCAGCAGCTTGGACATGAACCCATACGAGCAGTACTTC
TRBV2,TRBJ2-7,NA,14,TRBD1,CASSGDRAPYEQYF,TGTGCCAGCAGTGGGGACAGGGCCCCCTACGAGCAGTACTTC
TRBV19,TRBJ2-7,NA,17,TRBD1,CASSITGLGTGTSEQYF,TGTGCCAGTAGTATAACCGGCCTCGGGACAGGGACGAGCGAGCAGTACTTC
TRBV5-6,TRBJ1-1,NA,15,NA,CASKPWTAMNTEAFF,TGTGCCAGCAAACCCTGGACAGCGATGAACACTGAAGCTTTCTTT
TRBV27,TRBJ1-2,NA,15,NA,CASSLLSRTASGYTF,TGTGCCAGCAGTCTACTCTCCCGGACAGCCAGCGGCTACACCTTC
TRBV25-1,TRBJ1-2,NA,14,TRBD1,CASSRGQGNYGYTF,TGTGCCAGCAGTCGCGGACAGGGGAACTATGGCTACACCTTC
TRBV7-9,TRBJ2-3,NA,16,NA,CASSLAFGVVGDTQYF,TGTGCCAGCAGCTTAGCGTTTGGGGTAGTTGGAGATACGCAGTATTTT
TRBV30,TRBJ1-4,few,18,NA,CAWSVEGRRGLSNEKLFF,TGTGCCTGGAGTGTCGAGGGGCGAAGGGGTTTATCTAATGAAAAACTGTTTTTT
TRBV7-6,TRBJ1-2,NA,15,TRBD1,CASSLGAGTGDGYTF,TGTGCCAGCAGCTTAGGGGCCGGGACAGGGGATGGCTACACCTTC
TRBV5-1,TRBJ2-2,NA,12,NA,CASSFHTGELFF,TGCGCCAGCAGCTTCCACACCGGGGAGCTGTTTTTT